The clone carrying this T cell receptor (beta chain) has just one count. No antigen is known for it. The germline gives CDR1 SGHDT, CDR2 YYEEEE. V lost 3 bases, J lost 4 bases, and 10 bases lay in between. The CDR3 sequence is 13 residues long. PCR employed 60 Vbeta and 13 Jbeta primers. Produced via immunoSEQ multiplex PCR; TCRdb's table is partial and in-frame only. The table lists about 140,000 clones, roughly 72% of them singletons, with roughly 1.9% in the top ten. The source of the sample is a study of cytomegalovirus exposure and HLA in healthy donors. Regarding the study as a whole: Accurate predictions that matched the HLA-A and HLA-B alleles of most subjects were reportedly made from TCR beta sequences. When analyzed later, a missense DCLRE1C variant was found to be linked to TCR beta V- and J-gene trimming.

The sequenced material came from PBMCs. This clonotype was obtained from a man aged 35-49 years in good health and CMV-seronegative. J is TRBJ2-5 and V is TRBV5-6; maybe TRBD2 (5 bases). The chain's CDR3 is CASSWIGGETQYF. The CDR3 nucleotides read TGTGCCAGCAGCTGGATTGGAGGAGAGACCCAGTACTTC. Looking up the rest from reference TRBV5-6 and TRBJ2-5 gives the full variable domain: DAGVTQSPTHLIKTRGQQVTLRCSPKSGHDTVSWYQQALGQGPQFIFQYYEEEERQRGNFPDRFSGHQFPNYSSELNVNALLLGDSALYLCASSWIGGETQYFGPGTRLLVL.